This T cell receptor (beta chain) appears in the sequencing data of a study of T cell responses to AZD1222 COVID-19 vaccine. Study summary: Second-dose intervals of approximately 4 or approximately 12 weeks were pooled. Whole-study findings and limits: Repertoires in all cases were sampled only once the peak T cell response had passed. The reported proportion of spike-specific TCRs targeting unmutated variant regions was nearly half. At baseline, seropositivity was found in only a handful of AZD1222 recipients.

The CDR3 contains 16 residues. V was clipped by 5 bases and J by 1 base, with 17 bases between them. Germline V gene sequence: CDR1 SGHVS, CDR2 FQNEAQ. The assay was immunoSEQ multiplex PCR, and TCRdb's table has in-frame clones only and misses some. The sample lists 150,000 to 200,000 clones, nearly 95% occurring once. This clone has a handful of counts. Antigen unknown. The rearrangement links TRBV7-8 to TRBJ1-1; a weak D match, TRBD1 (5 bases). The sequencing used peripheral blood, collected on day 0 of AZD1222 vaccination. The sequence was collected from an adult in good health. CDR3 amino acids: CASSPRSFGANTEAFF. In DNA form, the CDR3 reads TGTGCCAGCAGCCCACGATCATTCGGGGCGAACACTGAAGCTTTCTTT.